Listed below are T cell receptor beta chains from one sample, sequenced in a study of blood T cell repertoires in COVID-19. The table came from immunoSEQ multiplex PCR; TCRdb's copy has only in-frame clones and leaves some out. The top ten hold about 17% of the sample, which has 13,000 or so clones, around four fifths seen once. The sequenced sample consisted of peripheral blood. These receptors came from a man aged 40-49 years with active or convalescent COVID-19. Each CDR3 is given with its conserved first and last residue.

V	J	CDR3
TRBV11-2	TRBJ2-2	CASSTGSGGASGELFF
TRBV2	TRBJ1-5	CASSDMSNQPQHF
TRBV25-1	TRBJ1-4	CASSRGQGVTNEKLFF
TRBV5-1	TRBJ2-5	CASSYVAGNQETQYF
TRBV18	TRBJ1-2	CASSLAGGEYGYTF
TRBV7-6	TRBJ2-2	CASSLGGQNTGELFF
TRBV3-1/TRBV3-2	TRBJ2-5	CASSLPLRGGDIVETQYF
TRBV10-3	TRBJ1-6	CAISEFSGTGLGSPLHF
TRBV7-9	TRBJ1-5	CASGDRGGQPQHF
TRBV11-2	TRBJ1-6	CASSLTGRSPLHF
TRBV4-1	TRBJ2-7	CASSPGQGGNEQYF
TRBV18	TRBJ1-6	CASSQIPGGSDSPLHF
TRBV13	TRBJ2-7	CASSFKGQNDYEQYF
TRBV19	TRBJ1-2	CASSPRTGNYGYTF
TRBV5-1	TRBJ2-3	CASSLLATSTDTQYF
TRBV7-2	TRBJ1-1	CASSLGGVSSTEAFF